Listed below are T cell receptor beta chains from one sample, sequenced in a study of T cells after yellow fever vaccination. TCRdb called the 5' RACE reads again in MiXCR, with one record for every CDR3 protein. The sample has approximately 450,000 distinct CDR3 sequences, around 19% seen once. Sequenced here: PBMCs, sampled before the yellow fever booster vaccination. These receptors were taken from a man aged 18 to 30 who received the YFV17D yellow fever vaccine. The conserved cysteine and the conserved F or W are not part of the CDR3 here.

v_gene | CDR3aa
TRBV20-1 | RADRVRKGSEAYEQY
TRBV19 | ASSIGFYNEQF
TRBV27 | ASSFRAASPLH
TRBV4-3 | ASSQEVGNTGELF
TRBV7-9 | ASSSPIQTQY
TRBV7-2 | ASSFAAGGSYEQY
TRBV20-1 | SAGPGLASMGTQY
TRBV6-6 | ASSYSIQGADTQY
TRBV20-1 | SANRPINRF
TRBV4-1 | ASSQPTGPQIEFRQF
TRBV19 | ASSPTWGNTGELF
TRBV20-1 | SALHRGAKYWSSTDTQY
TRBV6-2/TRBV6-3 | ASSTTDPHEQY
TRBV6-6 | ASRGGLAGTGELF
TRBV2 | ASSSRVEQF
TRBV3-1 | ASSQDWGAQEKLF
TRBV10-3 | ATRNGSSYNEQF
TRBV9 | ASSESGGQETQY
TRBV6-5 | ASSYIHEETQY
TRBV4-1 | ASSGVRSNQPQH
TRBV12-3/TRBV12-4 | ASSASSYEQY
TRBV7-2 | ASSLGPRSAGDTQY
TRBV20-1 | SAREQGVNEQF
TRBV4-3 | ASSQEPTGTVYEQY
TRBV24-1 | ATSDLRAGRNTGELF
TRBV20-1 | SASSGGSTDTQY
TRBV5-1 | ASSQQGARETQY
TRBV6-5 | ASSKDVGLYEQY
TRBV3-2 | ASSQRDRGPAKNIQY
TRBV5-1 | ASGQGYSYEQY
TRBV14 | ASSQVREWDPSTDTQY
TRBV4-3 | ASSQPQGMAEAF
TRBV4-2 | ASSQVEGVDEQF
TRBV4-3 | ASSQDKGVGQPQH
TRBV12-3/TRBV12-4 | ASSPTGEVEKLF
TRBV6-5 | ASSYLGLKEAGELF
TRBV5-1 | ASRRDRTGGPGELF
TRBV24-1 | ATAGQGNNEQF
TRBV20-1 | SVMWRGGYEAF
TRBV11-2 | ASSLDNAPPEY
TRBV12-3/TRBV12-4 | ASSSRQSRETQY
TRBV10-1 | ASSDVQRGVVNTQY
TRBV20-1 | SASHGSSYEQY
TRBV7-2 | ASSGQDPNTEAF
TRBV20-1 | SARDRGELLNQPQH
TRBV9 | ASSVDGQAGYGYT
TRBV7-9 | ASSRTGIQETQY
TRBV7-3 | ASSPREGSTDTQY
TRBV12-3/TRBV12-4 | ASSFGGREPQH
TRBV5-6 | ASSFMEWSGYT
TRBV4-1 | ASSQVNGGGFEQF
TRBV20-1 | SARRGTSGDTDTQY
TRBV28 | ASSGREGTAGELF
TRBV12-3/TRBV12-4 | ASSSGVRETQY
TRBV5-4 | ASSLRGATGELF
TRBV24-1 | ATSDPTAKAYNEQF
TRBV27 | ASSFLGGRLVNYGYT
TRBV7-8 | ASSLILAGETQY
TRBV9 | ASSSGQGINQPQH